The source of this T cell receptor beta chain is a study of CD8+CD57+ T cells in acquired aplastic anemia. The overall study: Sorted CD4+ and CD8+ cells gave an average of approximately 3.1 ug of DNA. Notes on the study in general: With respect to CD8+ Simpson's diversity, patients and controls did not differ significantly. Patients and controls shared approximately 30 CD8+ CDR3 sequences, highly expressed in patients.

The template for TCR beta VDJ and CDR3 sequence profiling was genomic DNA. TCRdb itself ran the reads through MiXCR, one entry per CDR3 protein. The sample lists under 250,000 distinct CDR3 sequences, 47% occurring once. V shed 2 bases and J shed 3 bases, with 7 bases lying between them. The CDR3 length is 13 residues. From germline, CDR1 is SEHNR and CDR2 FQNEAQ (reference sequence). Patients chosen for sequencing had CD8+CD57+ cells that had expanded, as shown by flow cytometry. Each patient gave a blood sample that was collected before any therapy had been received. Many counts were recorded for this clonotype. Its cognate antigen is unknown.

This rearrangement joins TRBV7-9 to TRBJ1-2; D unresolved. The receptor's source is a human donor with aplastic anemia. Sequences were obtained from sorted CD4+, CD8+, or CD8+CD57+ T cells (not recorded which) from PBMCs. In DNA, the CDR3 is TGTGCCAGCAGCTTATACAGAGACTATGGCTACACCTTC. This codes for CASSLYRDYGYTF.